What follows is one TCR beta chain and its context. Study members were between about 18 and 95 years old and lived in some 22 US regions. This specimen comes from a study of blood T cell repertoires in COVID-19. Looking at the study overall: PBMCs, B-cell-depleted T cells, or T cells were the source of the cDNA or gDNA that made up the material.

Germline lookup yields CDR1 MNHEY and CDR2 SMNVEV (reference sequence). This CDR3 region has 16 residues. Trimming took 2 bases from V and 0 from J; bases not matched to a gene: 1. Here immunoSEQ multiplex PCR was the method, and the copy in TCRdb shows in-frame clones only, minus some. The sample yields 280,000 or so clones, around nine tenths seen once. The source material was PBMCs or T cells enriched from blood (not recorded which). The receptor was derived from a woman aged 45-65 years who had been exposed to COVID-19. The chain employs TRBV27 and TRBJ1-4, with TRBD1 matching over 9 bases. In DNA form, the CDR3 reads TGTGCCAGCAGTTTAAGACAGGGGGCAACTAATGAAAAACTGTTTTTT. Residues: CASSLRQGATNEKLFF.